This TCR beta chain was obtained from a study of T-cell reconstitution after alpha-beta-depleted transplantation in children. The study's findings and limits: Expanded clones from the graft, numbering several hundred, reportedly supplied alpha-beta T cells about two months after transplant. TCRbeta diversity was high at day 60 in some patients (a result of surviving recipient T cells and thymic progenitors).

Losses at the gene ends were 9 bases for V and 2 bases for J; bases not matched to a gene: 7. From germline, CDR1 is KGHSH and CDR2 LQKENI. The CDR3 is 13 amino acids. The TCRbeta library was prepared with unique molecular identifiers. A single record per CDR3 protein comes from TCRdb applying MiXCR to the PCR reads. The sample consists of about 240,000 distinct CDR3 sequences, about a quarter of them appearing once. A remark on this clonotype: Antigen specificity is unknown.

The rearrangement links TRBV18 to TRBJ2-7; the match to TRBD1 covers 7 bases. The origin of this receptor is a girl aged 2 to 9 with Fanconi anemia, due to receive a stem cell transplant. The sequenced sample was PBMCs, obtained before TCRalphabeta/CD19-depleted stem cell transplant. The chain's CDR3 is CARDRDRAYEQYF. The CDR3 DNA sequence: TGTGCCAGGGACCGGGACAGAGCCTACGAGCAGTACTTC. The full variable domain, completed using reference TRBV18 and TRBJ2-7, is NAGVMQNPRHLVRRRGQEARLRCSPMKGHSHVYWYRQLPEEGLKFMVYLQKENIIDESGMPKERFSAEFPKEGPSILRIQQVVRGDSAAYFCARDRDRAYEQYFGPGTRLTVT.